What follows are 14 T cell receptor beta chains derived from one specimen sequenced in a study of T cells after yellow fever vaccination. TCRdb redid the calling of the 5' RACE reads with MiXCR, one entry per CDR3 protein. The sample has about 240,000 distinct CDR3 sequences; about 7.1% are singletons. Sequencing was performed on CD4+ T cells sorted from PBMCs, taken 15 days after the yellow fever booster vaccination. The receptors stem from a young man who received the YFV17D yellow fever vaccine.

This clonotype was counted ten times or more. The chain recombines TRBV24-1 with TRBJ2-5; TRBD1 aligns across 12 bases. J was trimmed by 3 bases and V by 3 bases; bases with no gene match: 4. CDR1 KGHDR and CDR2 SFDVKD come from the germline V gene. The CDR3 has 16 amino acids. The DNA of the CDR3 is TGTGCCACCAGTGATACCGGGACAGGGGGCAAAGAGACCCAGTACTTC. Translated: CATSDTGTGGKETQYF.

The chain combines TRBV20-1 with TRBJ2-1, with a tentative D call TRBD2 (6 bases). Per germline, CDR1 DFQATT and CDR2 SNEGSKA (reference sequence). With 4 bases removed from V and 6 bases from J, the gap between germline ends came to 25 bases. CDR3 size: 17 residues. CDR3 nucleotide sequence: TGCAGTGCTACGCGTCGAGTTGGGACTCCCCTTTCCAATGAGCAGTTCTTC. It is translated as CSATRRVGTPLSNEQFF.

This clonotype was seen ten or more times. The V call is TRBV20-1, the J call TRBJ2-3; 8 bases are shared with TRBD2. The CDR3 runs 18 residues. V shed 0 bases, J shed 2 bases, and the junction held 13 bases outside the gene matches. Germline CDR1 is DFQATT and CDR2 is SNEGSKA (reference sequence). The CDR3 region is CSARDFSGLASITDTQYF. The CDR3 DNA follows: TGCAGTGCTAGAGATTTCAGCGGACTAGCTTCCATCACAGATACGCAGTATTTT.

Points on this clonotype: It may be a read error: a sequence one base away is much more abundant. This sequence joins TRBV6-5 and TRBJ2-2; possibly TRBD2 for D (5 bases). Germline CDR1 MNHEY, CDR2 SVGAGI. The CDR3 has 13 amino acids. The CDR3 DNA is TGTGCCAGCAGTTACGGTCGCACCGGGGTGCTGTTTTTT. Translation gives CASSYGRTGVLFF.

The chain has TRBV20-1 and TRBJ2-2; the match to TRBD1 covers 7 bases. This CDR3 is 16 amino acids long. Germline V gene lookup returns CDR1 DFQATT and CDR2 SNEGSKA (reference sequence). Trimming cost V 2 bases and J 3 bases; bases outside gene matches: 9. For the CDR3, the DNA is TGCAGTGCTAGAATAAGAGGGGGCGGTCACACCGGGGAGCTGTTTTTT. It encodes CSARIRGGGHTGELFF.

The chain carries TRBV29-1 and TRBJ2-7; possibly TRBD1 or TRBD2 for D (6 bases each). The CDR3 extends over 14 amino acids. Trimming took off 4 bases at V and 2 bases at J, with 15 bases between the two ends. Germline V CDR1 and CDR2: SQVTM, ANQGSEA. The CDR3 DNA is TGCAGCGTTGTCTGGTTGAGGGGGGCCTACGAGCAGTACTTC. Its translation: CSVVWLRGAYEQYF.

CDR3 nucleotide sequence: TGCGCCAGCAGCCAAGCGATAACAGGGGACTCCTCCTACGAGCAGTACTTC. This sequence encodes CASSQAITGDSSYEQYF. The chain uses TRBV4-3 and TRBJ2-7, with D tentatively TRBD1 (7 bases). The CDR3 totals 17 residues. The ends were cut back, 1 base at V and 0 bases at J, with 16 bases in the middle. The germline gives CDR1 LGHNA, CDR2 YSLEER.

A few counts support this clonotype. The rearrangement links TRBV7-2 to TRBJ2-1; TRBD2 agrees at 9 bases. Germline V gene sequence: CDR1 SGHTA, CDR2 FQGNSA. The CDR3 loop spans 17 amino acids. J gave up 0 bases and V 4 bases, and 7 bases lay outside the gene matches. The CDR3 protein is CASSSRLAASSYNEQFF. The CDR3 bases are TGTGCCAGCAGCTCCAGACTAGCGGCTAGCTCCTACAATGAGCAGTTCTTC.

This clonotype was detected only a few times. The gene calls are TRBV19 and TRBJ1-2; 9 bases agree with TRBD1. Looked up from germline, CDR1 is LNHDA and CDR2 is SQIVND (reference sequence). The ends lost 5 bases at V and 5 bases at J; junction bases unmatched: 9. The CDR3 totals 15 residues. This CDR3 is CASSSPRDRDYGYTF. The CDR3 DNA sequence: TGTGCCAGTAGTTCGCCCCGGGACAGGGATTATGGCTACACCTTC.

In this sample, this clonotype turned up many times. This chain uses TRBV20-1 with TRBJ2-3, with D hard to call. Germline V gene sequence: CDR1 DFQATT, CDR2 SNEGSKA (reference sequence). The V end was cut by 5 bases, the J end by 2 bases, with 11 bases between. The CDR3 covers 13 residues. The CDR3 sequence is CSAGSGVTDTQYF. CDR3 nucleotides: TGCAGTGCTGGGTCAGGAGTCACAGATACGCAGTATTTT.

The genes are TRBV7-2 and TRBJ2-1; 9 nucleotides align to TRBD1. V gave up 7 bases and J gave up 4 bases; unmatched junction bases: 5. CDR1 is SGHTA, CDR2 FQGNSA, per germline. The CDR3 contains 14 residues. The CDR3 here is CASKEGQGYNEQFF. For the CDR3, the DNA is TGTGCCAGCAAAGAGGGACAGGGATACAATGAGCAGTTCTTC. Combining the CDR3 with reference TRBV7-2 and TRBJ2-1 gives the whole variable domain GAGVSQSPSNKVTEKGKDVELRCDPISGHTALYWYRQSLGQGLEFLIYFQGNSAPDKSGLPSDRFSAERTGGSVSTLTIQRTQQEDSAVYLCASKEGQGYNEQFFGPGTRLTVL.

This clonotype was seen more than once but under ten times. The chain uses TRBV7-3 and TRBJ2-1, with D maybe TRBD1 (5 bases). Germline CDR1 SGHTA, CDR2 FQGTGA. This CDR3 is 14 amino acids long. Trimming pared 1 base from V and 8 bases from J, leaving 12 bases between. CDR3: CASSLRQGGDEQFF. The CDR3 region has the DNA TGTGCCAGCAGCTTAAGGCAGGGTGGGGATGAGCAGTTCTTC.

The genes are TRBV29-1 and TRBJ1-4; D gene unclear. The germline V gene encodes CDR1 SQVTM and CDR2 ANQGSEA. The CDR3 contains 14 residues. V lost 5 bases and J lost 7, with 17 bases in between. CDR3 sequence: CSVRDNVLLEKLFF. CDR3 bases: TGCAGCGTTCGGGATAACGTCCTTCTTGAAAAACTGTTTTTT.

The V call is TRBV6-5, the J call TRBJ2-7; D remains unclear. The CDR3 length is 11 residues. The germline CDR1 and CDR2 sequences are MNHEY and SVGAGI. V dropped 4 bases and J dropped 5 bases, with 6 bases sitting between them. The CDR3 reads CASSSINEQYF. In DNA, the CDR3 is TGTGCCAGCAGTTCCATCAACGAGCAGTACTTC.